A selection of T cell receptor beta chains follows, all from one sample in a study of CD8+ T cells in alopecia areata. Method: immunoSEQ multiplex PCR; TCRdb's copy keeps in-frame clones and lacks some. The repertoire holds 140,000 or so clones, with 62% as singletons. Material: CD8+ T cells sorted from blood. These receptors came from a human donor in good health. Both conserved end residues are part of each CDR3. D genes are given only for firm matches. Size tells how often a clone was seen (once, few, many) or the class of an expanded clone, and some rows leave it out.

v_call: TRBV19
j_call: TRBJ1-5
clone_size: -
cdr3_length: 15
d_call: TRBD1
cdr3_nt: TGTGCCAGTAATGGCGGGACAGGTAGCAATCAGCCCCAGCATTTT
cdr3_aa: CASNGGTGSNQPQHF

v_call: TRBV11-2
j_call: TRBJ1-4
clone_size: -
cdr3_length: 15
d_call: -
cdr3_nt: TGTGCCAGCAGCTTAGGACGGGCAACTAATGAAAAACTGTTTTTT
cdr3_aa: CASSLGRATNEKLFF

v_call: TRBV19
j_call: TRBJ2-7
clone_size: -
cdr3_length: 14
d_call: -
cdr3_nt: TGTGCCAGTAGTAGAGGACTTTACGACTACGAGCAGTACTTC
cdr3_aa: CASSRGLYDYEQYF

v_call: TRBV29-1
j_call: TRBJ1-1
clone_size: -
cdr3_length: 11
d_call: -
cdr3_nt: TGCAGCGTTCTGGTGAACACTGAAGCTTTCTTT
cdr3_aa: CSVLVNTEAFF

v_call: TRBV30
j_call: TRBJ1-2
clone_size: -
cdr3_length: 14
d_call: -
cdr3_nt: TGTGCCTGCTCGAGGTTTAAGACGAACTATGGCTACACCTTC
cdr3_aa: CACSRFKTNYGYTF

v_call: TRBV7-9
j_call: TRBJ2-7
clone_size: -
cdr3_length: 14
d_call: -
cdr3_nt: TGTGCCAGCACTACGTCAGCGTTAACCTACGAGCAGTACTTC
cdr3_aa: CASTTSALTYEQYF

v_call: TRBV7-9
j_call: TRBJ2-1
clone_size: -
cdr3_length: 15
d_call: -
cdr3_nt: TGTGCCAGCAGCTTAGCACTGGCTCCCTACAATGAGCAGTTCTTC
cdr3_aa: CASSLALAPYNEQFF

v_call: TRBV2
j_call: TRBJ2-7
clone_size: -
cdr3_length: 12
d_call: -
cdr3_nt: TGTGCCAGCAGGGATCTCGGGAACGAGCAGTACTTC
cdr3_aa: CASRDLGNEQYF

v_call: TRBV25-1
j_call: TRBJ2-2
clone_size: -
cdr3_length: 15
d_call: TRBD1
cdr3_nt: TGTGCCAGCAGTGACCATGGGACAGGGGCCGGGGAGCTGTTTTTT
cdr3_aa: CASSDHGTGAGELFF

v_call: TRBV27
j_call: TRBJ2-7
clone_size: -
cdr3_length: 16
d_call: TRBD1
cdr3_nt: TGTGCCAGCAGCTATTCGGCCCCGGGACAGGGATACGAGCAGTACTTC
cdr3_aa: CASSYSAPGQGYEQYF

v_call: TRBV29-1
j_call: TRBJ2-7
clone_size: -
cdr3_length: 13
d_call: TRBD2
cdr3_nt: TGCAGCGTTGCTAGCGGGAGCCGAGGCGAGCAGTACTTC
cdr3_aa: CSVASGSRGEQYF

v_call: TRBV12-5
j_call: TRBJ1-1
clone_size: -
cdr3_length: 15
d_call: -
cdr3_nt: TGTGCTAGTGGTTTGACGGGTGGGCCGAACACTGAAGCTTTCTTT
cdr3_aa: CASGLTGGPNTEAFF

v_call: TRBV29-1
j_call: TRBJ1-2
clone_size: -
cdr3_length: 14
d_call: -
cdr3_nt: TGCAGCGTTGAAGATACCAGGGGTTTCTATGGCTACACCTTC
cdr3_aa: CSVEDTRGFYGYTF

v_call: TRBV30
j_call: TRBJ1-2
clone_size: -
cdr3_length: 13
d_call: TRBD1
cdr3_nt: TGTGCCTGGAGTGTACAGGGGCCATATGGCTACACCTTC
cdr3_aa: CAWSVQGPYGYTF

v_call: TRBV11-1
j_call: TRBJ2-7
clone_size: -
cdr3_length: 16
d_call: TRBD1
cdr3_nt: TGTGCCAGCAGCTTAGTGGGGACAGGCCTCTCCTACGAGCAGTACTTC
cdr3_aa: CASSLVGTGLSYEQYF

v_call: TRBV27
j_call: TRBJ2-7
clone_size: -
cdr3_length: 15
d_call: -
cdr3_nt: TGTGCCAGCAGTTTCGGGGGGCGGCGAAGCGACGAGCAGTACTTC
cdr3_aa: CASSFGGRRSDEQYF

v_call: TRBV2
j_call: TRBJ1-1
clone_size: once
cdr3_length: 14
d_call: -
cdr3_nt: TGTGCCAGCACAACGGGGCGGGTGAACACTGAAGCTTTCTTT
cdr3_aa: CASTTGRVNTEAFF

v_call: TRBV29-1
j_call: TRBJ2-3
clone_size: -
cdr3_length: 13
d_call: TRBD1
cdr3_nt: TGCAGCGGTGAAGCCAGGGGGCCTGATACGCAGTATTTT
cdr3_aa: CSGEARGPDTQYF

v_call: TRBV27
j_call: TRBJ2-5
clone_size: -
cdr3_length: 14
d_call: -
cdr3_nt: TGTGCCAGCAGCCCGGACATACCCCAGGGGACCCAGTACTTC
cdr3_aa: CASSPDIPQGTQYF

v_call: TRBV28
j_call: TRBJ2-7
clone_size: few
cdr3_length: 16
d_call: -
cdr3_nt: TGTGCCAGCAGTTTAGATTGGGACAACCATTCCTACGAGCAGTACTTC
cdr3_aa: CASSLDWDNHSYEQYF

v_call: TRBV6-5
j_call: TRBJ1-2
clone_size: -
cdr3_length: 14
d_call: -
cdr3_nt: TGTGCCAGCAGTTACCTCGGGGGTGGGTATGGCTACACCTTC
cdr3_aa: CASSYLGGGYGYTF

v_call: TRBV4-2
j_call: TRBJ1-2
clone_size: -
cdr3_length: 12
d_call: -
cdr3_nt: TGTGCCAGCAGCCAAGTAACGGGCGGCTACACCTTC
cdr3_aa: CASSQVTGGYTF

v_call: TRBV4-1
j_call: TRBJ1-2
clone_size: few
cdr3_length: 14
d_call: -
cdr3_nt: TGCGCCAGCAGCCAAGCCAACGCTAACTATGGCTACACCTTC
cdr3_aa: CASSQANANYGYTF

v_call: TRBV10-3
j_call: TRBJ2-1
clone_size: few
cdr3_length: 13
d_call: -
cdr3_nt: TGTGCCATCAGTGAGTCGAAGCGGAATGAGCAGTTCTTC
cdr3_aa: CAISESKRNEQFF

v_call: TRBV13
j_call: TRBJ2-1
clone_size: -
cdr3_length: 14
d_call: TRBD2
cdr3_nt: TGTGCCAGCAGCTCAGGGACTAGCGGGTATGAGCAGTTCTTC
cdr3_aa: CASSSGTSGYEQFF

v_call: TRBV9
j_call: TRBJ2-7
clone_size: -
cdr3_length: 12
d_call: -
cdr3_nt: TGTGCCAGCAGCGTAAGAGGGGACGAGCAGTACTTC
cdr3_aa: CASSVRGDEQYF

v_call: TRBV19
j_call: TRBJ2-5
clone_size: -
cdr3_length: 15
d_call: -
cdr3_nt: TGTGCCAGTAGATCGGACAGAGGGTATGGCGAGACCCAGTACTTC
cdr3_aa: CASRSDRGYGETQYF

v_call: TRBV29-1
j_call: TRBJ2-2
clone_size: -
cdr3_length: 12
d_call: -
cdr3_nt: TGCAGCGTTTCGTGGGGGTCCGGGGAGCTGTTTTTT
cdr3_aa: CSVSWGSGELFF

v_call: TRBV29-1
j_call: TRBJ2-6
clone_size: -
cdr3_length: 18
d_call: TRBD1
cdr3_nt: TGCAGCGTTGAAGTCAGGGGGTATTCGCGCTCTGGGGCCAACGTCCTGACTTTC
cdr3_aa: CSVEVRGYSRSGANVLTF

v_call: TRBV30
j_call: TRBJ2-2
clone_size: -
cdr3_length: 15
d_call: -
cdr3_nt: TGTGCCTGGAGTGTACCGGACAGTTACACCGGGGAGCTGTTTTTT
cdr3_aa: CAWSVPDSYTGELFF

v_call: TRBV6-5
j_call: TRBJ2-5
clone_size: -
cdr3_length: 15
d_call: -
cdr3_nt: TGTGCCAGCAGTTACTCGATCCTCACCAGGGAGACCCAGTACTTC
cdr3_aa: CASSYSILTRETQYF

v_call: TRBV9
j_call: TRBJ2-2
clone_size: -
cdr3_length: 15
d_call: -
cdr3_nt: TGTGCCAGCAGCGTAGGGGGGAGTTTAACCGGGGAGCTGTTTTTT
cdr3_aa: CASSVGGSLTGELFF

v_call: TRBV29-1
j_call: TRBJ2-1
clone_size: -
cdr3_length: 11
d_call: -
cdr3_nt: TGCAGCGTTGTGGAAGCAGATGAGCAGTTCTTC
cdr3_aa: CSVVEADEQFF

v_call: TRBV5-4
j_call: TRBJ2-7
clone_size: once
cdr3_length: 13
d_call: -
cdr3_nt: TGTGCCAGCCGTAGCGCGCCCTCCTACGAGCAGTACTTC
cdr3_aa: CASRSAPSYEQYF

v_call: TRBV9
j_call: TRBJ1-2
clone_size: -
cdr3_length: 11
d_call: -
cdr3_nt: TGTGCCAGCAGCGCATTTTATGGCTACACCTTC
cdr3_aa: CASSAFYGYTF

v_call: TRBV7-2
j_call: TRBJ2-7
clone_size: -
cdr3_length: 16
d_call: -
cdr3_nt: TGTGCCAGCAGCTTAAATTCGGGCAGGCTCGACCACGAGCAGTACTTC
cdr3_aa: CASSLNSGRLDHEQYF

v_call: TRBV5-1
j_call: TRBJ2-2
clone_size: -
cdr3_length: 16
d_call: -
cdr3_nt: TGCGCCAGCAGCTCCCACGGGGGTGCTGACACCGGGGAGCTGTTTTTT
cdr3_aa: CASSSHGGADTGELFF

v_call: TRBV7-9
j_call: TRBJ2-7
clone_size: -
cdr3_length: 14
d_call: TRBD1
cdr3_nt: TGTGCCAGCAGCGCCGACAGGGCGGTCCACGAGCAGTACTTC
cdr3_aa: CASSADRAVHEQYF

v_call: TRBV30
j_call: TRBJ1-2
clone_size: -
cdr3_length: 14
d_call: -
cdr3_nt: TGTGCCTGGAGTCCCGGGGGAGTTAACTATGGCTACACCTTC
cdr3_aa: CAWSPGGVNYGYTF

v_call: TRBV4-1
j_call: TRBJ1-2
clone_size: few
cdr3_length: 15
d_call: -
cdr3_nt: TGCGCCAGCAGCCAATCTGGGGGGAGGAGCTATGGCTACACCTTC
cdr3_aa: CASSQSGGRSYGYTF

v_call: TRBV19
j_call: TRBJ2-4
clone_size: -
cdr3_length: 14
d_call: -
cdr3_nt: TGTGCCAGTACCCAGGCAGGGTCAGTAAACATTCAGTACTTC
cdr3_aa: CASTQAGSVNIQYF

v_call: TRBV29-1
j_call: TRBJ2-3
clone_size: -
cdr3_length: 13
d_call: -
cdr3_nt: TGCAGCGTTGATCGGGGGGCGAAAGATACGCAGTATTTT
cdr3_aa: CSVDRGAKDTQYF

v_call: TRBV4-1
j_call: TRBJ2-4
clone_size: few
cdr3_length: 14
d_call: -
cdr3_nt: TGCGCCAGCAGCCCCGGGGTAGCCAAAAACATTCAGTACTTC
cdr3_aa: CASSPGVAKNIQYF

v_call: TRBV7-3
j_call: TRBJ2-1
clone_size: few
cdr3_length: 17
d_call: -
cdr3_nt: TGTGCCAGCAGCTTAATAGGGGTTGCGGACTATACTAATGAGCAGTTCTTC
cdr3_aa: CASSLIGVADYTNEQFF

v_call: TRBV9
j_call: TRBJ2-3
clone_size: few
cdr3_length: 14
d_call: TRBD2
cdr3_nt: TGTGCCAGCAGCGTCGGACTAGCGGGAGATACGCAGTATTTT
cdr3_aa: CASSVGLAGDTQYF

v_call: TRBV7-8
j_call: TRBJ1-2
clone_size: -
cdr3_length: 13
d_call: TRBD1
cdr3_nt: TGTGCCAGCAGAGGGACAGGGGGCCATGGCTACACCTTC
cdr3_aa: CASRGTGGHGYTF

v_call: TRBV25-1
j_call: TRBJ1-2
clone_size: -
cdr3_length: 15
d_call: -
cdr3_nt: TGTGCCAGCAGTGGGACAGACGGTGGGCTCTATGGCTACACCTTC
cdr3_aa: CASSGTDGGLYGYTF

v_call: TRBV29-1
j_call: TRBJ2-2
clone_size: -
cdr3_length: 13
d_call: -
cdr3_nt: TGCAGCGCCGGGCTGGGTTACACCGGGGAGCTGTTTTTT
cdr3_aa: CSAGLGYTGELFF

v_call: TRBV13
j_call: TRBJ2-7
clone_size: -
cdr3_length: 14
d_call: -
cdr3_nt: TGTGCCAGCAGCCCCCGTGGGAGCCCCTACGAGCAGTACTTC
cdr3_aa: CASSPRGSPYEQYF

v_call: TRBV28
j_call: TRBJ2-5
clone_size: -
cdr3_length: 13
d_call: TRBD2
cdr3_nt: TGTGCCAGCAGTGATCCGGGACTAGGCGTTCAGTACTTC
cdr3_aa: CASSDPGLGVQYF

v_call: TRBV6-5
j_call: TRBJ2-7
clone_size: few
cdr3_length: 14
d_call: TRBD1
cdr3_nt: TGTGCCAGCAGTTATACCGGGACAGGGGACGAGCAGTACTTC
cdr3_aa: CASSYTGTGDEQYF

v_call: TRBV29-1
j_call: TRBJ1-1
clone_size: few
cdr3_length: 15
d_call: TRBD1
cdr3_nt: TGCAGCGTTGGTGCCCGGGGCAGGGGGACCACTGAAGCTTTCTTT
cdr3_aa: CSVGARGRGTTEAFF

v_call: TRBV29-1
j_call: TRBJ1-4
clone_size: few
cdr3_length: 15
d_call: -
cdr3_nt: TGCAGCGTTGAAGATCAGGCGGACCAGGGAGGAAAACTGTTTTTT
cdr3_aa: CSVEDQADQGGKLFF

v_call: TRBV12-5
j_call: TRBJ2-2
clone_size: -
cdr3_length: 13
d_call: -
cdr3_nt: TGTGCTAGTGGTTCGGACGACACCGGGGAGCTGTTTTTT
cdr3_aa: CASGSDDTGELFF

v_call: TRBV29-1
j_call: TRBJ2-3
clone_size: few
cdr3_length: 11
d_call: -
cdr3_nt: TGCAGCGTAACGGGGCGAGATACGCAGTATTTT
cdr3_aa: CSVTGRDTQYF

v_call: TRBV27
j_call: TRBJ1-2
clone_size: -
cdr3_length: 12
d_call: -
cdr3_nt: TGTGCCAGCAGGAGACCTACAGGCGGCTACACCTTC
cdr3_aa: CASRRPTGGYTF